This T cell receptor (beta chain) was documented in a study of technical replicates of blood from a few donors. Generated by immunoSEQ multiplex PCR, the TCRdb table keeps only in-frame clones and is missing some. The table has about 13,000 clones, 70% to 90% seen once. The CDR3 spans 16 residues. Germline V CDR1 and CDR2: SGHTA, FQGTGA. V lost 0 bases and J lost 0, with 9 bases in between. The TCR was taken from a human donor in good health. The specimen sequenced was PBMCs. The chain joins TRBV7-3 to TRBJ2-1, with D perhaps TRBD1 (5 bases). CDR3 in DNA: TGTGCCAGCAGCTTAACGGGGCCGAGCTCCTACAATGAGCAGTTCTTC. This gives the protein CASSLTGPSSYNEQFF.